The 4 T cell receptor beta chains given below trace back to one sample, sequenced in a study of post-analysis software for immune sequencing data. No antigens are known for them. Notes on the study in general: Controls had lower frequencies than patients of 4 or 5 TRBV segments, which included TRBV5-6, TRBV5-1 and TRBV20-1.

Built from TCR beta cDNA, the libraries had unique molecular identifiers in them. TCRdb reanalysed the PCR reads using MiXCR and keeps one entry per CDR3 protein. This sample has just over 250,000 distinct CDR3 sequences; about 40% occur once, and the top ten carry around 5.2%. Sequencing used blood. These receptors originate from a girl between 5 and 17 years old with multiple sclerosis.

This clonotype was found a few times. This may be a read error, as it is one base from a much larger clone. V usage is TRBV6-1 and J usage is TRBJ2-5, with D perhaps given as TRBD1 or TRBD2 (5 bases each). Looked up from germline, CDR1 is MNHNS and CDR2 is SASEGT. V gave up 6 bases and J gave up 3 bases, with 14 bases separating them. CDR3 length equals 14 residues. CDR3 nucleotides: TGTGCCAGCAGGGGCGCGAGGGGAAAAGAGACCCAGTACTTC. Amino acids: CASRGARGKETQYF.

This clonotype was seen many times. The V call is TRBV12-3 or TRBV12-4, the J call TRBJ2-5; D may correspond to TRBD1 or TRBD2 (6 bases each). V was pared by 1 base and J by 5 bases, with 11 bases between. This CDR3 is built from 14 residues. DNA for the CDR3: TGTGCCAGCAGTTTAGGGGGGGCTCGGGAGACCCAGTACTTC. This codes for CASSLGGARETQYF.

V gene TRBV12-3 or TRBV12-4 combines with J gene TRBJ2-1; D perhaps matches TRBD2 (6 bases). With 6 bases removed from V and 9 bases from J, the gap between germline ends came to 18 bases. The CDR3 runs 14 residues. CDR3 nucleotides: TGTGCCAGCAGCCCGGAGGGGAGAAGTAGTGAGCAGTTCTTC. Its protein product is CASSPEGRSSEQFF.

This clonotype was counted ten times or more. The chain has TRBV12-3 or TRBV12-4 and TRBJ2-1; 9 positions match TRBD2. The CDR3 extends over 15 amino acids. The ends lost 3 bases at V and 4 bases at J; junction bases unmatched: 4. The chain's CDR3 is CASSFLAGGYNEQFF. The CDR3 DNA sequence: TGTGCCAGCAGTTTTCTGGCGGGAGGGTACAATGAGCAGTTCTTC.